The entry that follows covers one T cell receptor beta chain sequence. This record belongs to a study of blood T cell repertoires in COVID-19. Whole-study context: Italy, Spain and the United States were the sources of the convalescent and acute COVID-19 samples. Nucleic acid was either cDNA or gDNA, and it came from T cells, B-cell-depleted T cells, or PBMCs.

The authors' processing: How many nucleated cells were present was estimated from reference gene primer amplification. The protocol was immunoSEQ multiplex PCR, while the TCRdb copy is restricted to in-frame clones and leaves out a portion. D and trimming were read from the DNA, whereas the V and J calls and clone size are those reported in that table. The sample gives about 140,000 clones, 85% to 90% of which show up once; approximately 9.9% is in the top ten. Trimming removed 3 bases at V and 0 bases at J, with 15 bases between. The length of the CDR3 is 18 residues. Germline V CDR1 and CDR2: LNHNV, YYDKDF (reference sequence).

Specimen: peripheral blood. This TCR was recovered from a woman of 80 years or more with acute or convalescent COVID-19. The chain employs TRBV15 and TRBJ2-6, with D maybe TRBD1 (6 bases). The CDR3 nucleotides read TGTGCCACCAGCAGGGGATATTGGACAGCCTCTGGGGCCAACGTCCTGACTTTC. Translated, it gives CATSRGYWTASGANVLTF.